One and the same sample provided the 18 T cell receptor beta chains below, sequenced in a study of blood T cell repertoires in COVID-19 (dated by TCRdb to about 2020). Library construction relied on the immunoSEQ multiplex PCR assay. TCRdb took this table from immuneACCESS and kept in-frame rearrangements with V and J called. Such tables lack part of the clones; where checked against another copy, unresolved V genes explain under half of the gap, and the rest is unexplained. This sample is represented by under 300,000 clones; roughly 89% of them were singletons. Around 2.2% of the sample is held by the ten biggest clonotypes. The sequenced sample was peripheral blood. The receptors were sampled from a man aged 25-45 years who had recovered from COVID-19.

V gene TRBV30 combines with J gene TRBJ2-3; D not certain. The CDR3 consists of 16 residues. Germline CDR1 reads GTSNPN; CDR2 reads SVGIG (reference sequence). Trimming removed 4 bases from V and 2 bases from J, with 19 bases in between. The CDR3 protein is CAWIRFQALSTDTQYF. CDR3 in DNA: TGTGCCTGGATCCGTTTTCAGGCCCTTTCCACAGATACGCAGTATTTT.

V gene TRBV4-2 combines with J gene TRBJ1-6; no reliable D call. Trimming shortened V by 2 bases and J by 7 bases, and 21 bases separated the two germline ends. Germline-derived CDR1 and CDR2 are LGHNA and YNFKEQ. CDR3 length equals 18 residues. CDR3: CASSQLGLQPTWNSPLHF. CDR3 in DNA: TGTGCCAGCAGCCAACTTGGGCTCCAGCCTACTTGGAATTCACCCCTCCACTTT.

The V call is TRBV15, the J call TRBJ1-2; D gene uncertain. Germline assignment: CDR1 LNHNV and CDR2 YYDKDF (reference sequence). V was shortened by 0 bases and J by 5 bases, with 7 bases between the two germline ends. This CDR3 is 13 amino acids long. CDR3 nucleotide sequence: TGTGCCACCAGCAGAGATTTAGAGTATGGCTACACCTTC. Protein sequence: CATSRDLEYGYTF.

This chain links TRBV4-1 with TRBJ1-5; 7 bases are a match to TRBD1. Trimming at V came to 6 bases and at J to 5 bases, leaving 10 bases not matched to a gene. The length of the CDR3 is 15 residues. Germline CDR1 MGHRA, CDR2 YSYEKL. The CDR3 DNA reads as TGCGCCAGCAGTCAAAGCAGACAGGGCGATCAGCCCCAGCATTTT. Encoded protein: CASSQSRQGDQPQHF.

V usage is TRBV30 and J usage is TRBJ2-2; tentatively, D is TRBD1 (6 bases). Germline V lookup: CDR1 GTSNPN, CDR2 SVGIG (reference sequence). The CDR3 consists of 15 residues. Trimming took 5 bases from V and 4 from J, leaving 17 bases between them. The CDR3 here is CAWLYRDWITGELFF. CDR3 DNA sequence: TGTGCCTGGTTGTACAGGGATTGGATCACCGGGGAGCTGTTTTTT.

This clone was picked up a small number of times. The CDR3 loop is CASSFFSGDGYTF. DNA of the CDR3: TGTGCCAGCAGCTTTTTTTCAGGGGATGGCTACACCTTC. The V call is TRBV5-4, the J call TRBJ1-2; weak D call: TRBD1 (6 bases). Germline CDR1 and CDR2: SGHNT and YYREEE (reference sequence). This CDR3 contains 13 residues. V shed 2 bases and J shed 6 bases, with 11 bases lying between them.

The chain combines TRBV24-1 with TRBJ2-3; 9 bases match TRBD2. Looked up from germline, CDR1 is KGHDR and CDR2 is SFDVKD. The trim removed 7 bases at V and 1 base at J, leaving 5 bases unmatched. The CDR3 length is 15 residues. The CDR3 is CATRNIAGGTDTQYF. The DNA of the CDR3 is TGTGCCACCAGGAACATAGCGGGGGGCACAGATACGCAGTATTTT.

The chain couples TRBV11-2 to TRBJ1-1; tentatively, D is TRBD1 (5 bases). CDR3 length: 13 residues. V was cut by 2 bases and J by 11 bases, with 15 bases left in between. Germline CDR1 reads SGHAT; CDR2 reads FQNNGV. The CDR3 loop is CASSLWAPKGAFF. The CDR3 DNA reads as TGTGCCAGCAGCTTATGGGCCCCAAAGGGGGCTTTCTTT.

The chain combines TRBV5-5 with TRBJ2-4; 8 bases align to TRBD1. Germline V gives CDR1 SGHKS, CDR2 YYEKEE (reference sequence). The trim removed 2 bases at V and 15 bases at J, leaving 13 bases unmatched. The CDR3 is made up of 14 amino acids. This CDR3 reads CASSFMDREAIPYF. DNA of the CDR3: TGTGCCAGCAGCTTTATGGACAGGGAAGCAATACCGTACTTC.

The chain joins TRBV6-8 to TRBJ1-6, with 7 bases lining up with TRBD1. The CDR3 length is 17 residues. V shed 7 bases and J 2 bases; nucleotides not matched to a gene: 11. CDR1 and CDR2 (germline): MNHGY, SAAAGT. CDR3 sequence reads: CASKGRQGSPYNSPLHF. The CDR3 DNA reads as TGTGCCAGCAAAGGGAGACAGGGAAGCCCCTATAATTCACCCCTCCACTTT.

This clone appeared many times. The rearrangement uses TRBV2 and TRBJ2-7; 9 nucleotides agree with TRBD2. This CDR3 has 16 residues. CDR1 is SNHLY, CDR2 FYNNEI, per germline. The ends lost 4 bases at V and 5 bases at J; junction bases unmatched: 12. In DNA form, the CDR3 reads TGTGCCAGCAGTGTGAGGGGACTAGCAGCGCCGAACGAGCAGTACTTC. It yields the protein CASSVRGLAAPNEQYF. The variable domain in full, completed from reference TRBV2 and TRBJ2-7, reads EPEVTQTPSHQVTQMGQEVILRCVPISNHLYFYWYRQILGQKVEFLVSFYNNEISEKSEIFDDQFSVERPDGSNFTLKIRSTKLEDSAMYFCASSVRGLAAPNEQYFGPGTRLTVT.

The chain uses TRBV3-1 (or the pseudogene TRBV3-2) and TRBJ2-7, with 12 bases matching TRBD1. CDR1 and CDR2 (germline): LGHDT, YNNKEL (reference sequence). This CDR3 is built from 15 residues. After removal of 3 bases from V and 10 bases from J, the junction contained 10 bases not matched to a gene. In DNA form, the CDR3 reads TGTGCCAGCAGCCACGGGACAGGGGGCCTTCTCCCCCAGTACTTC. Amino acid sequence: CASSHGTGGLLPQYF.

The CDR3 sequence is CASSLRTDQSNQPQHF. Here the CDR3 DNA reads TGTGCCAGTAGTCTCAGGACAGACCAGAGCAATCAGCCCCAGCATTTT. This chain joins TRBV19 and TRBJ1-5; possible D gene TRBD1, 6 bases. Germline CDR1 LNHDA, CDR2 SQIVND (reference sequence). The CDR3 has 16 residues. V was clipped by 5 bases and J by 1 base, with 15 bases between them.

The chain has TRBV6-4 and TRBJ1-5; 7 bases match TRBD1. Germline CDR1 reads MRHNA; CDR2 reads SNTAGT. This CDR3 is 16 amino acids long. V lost 11 bases to trimming and J lost 1 base; unmatched junction nucleotides: 14. CDR3 region: CARGGLGGVSNQPQHF. Here the CDR3 DNA reads TGTGCCCGCGGGGGGCTAGGGGGCGTCAGCAATCAGCCCCAGCATTTT.

The V gene is TRBV21-1, the J gene TRBJ1-5; TRBD1 is the table's D call and was not checked against the DNA. TRBV21-1 is flagged as a pseudogene. The CDR3 extends over 15 amino acids. The CDR3 nucleotides are TGTGCCAGCAGCGTTCCGGGACAGGGTCGTCAGCCCCAGCATTTT. It is translated as CASSVPGQGRQPQHF.

The chain employs TRBV19 and TRBJ2-3; TRBD2 matches 8 bases. The CDR3 totals 17 residues. From germline, CDR1 is LNHDA and CDR2 SQIVND (reference sequence). V trimming: 5 bases; J trimming: 4 bases; junction bases outside the gene matches: 14. The CDR3 protein is CASSAGRGGPISDTQYF. The CDR3 DNA reads as TGTGCCAGTAGTGCAGGCCGGGGGGGGCCCATCTCAGATACGCAGTATTTT.

The V and J genes are TRBV9 and TRBJ2-5; tentatively, D is TRBD2 (5 bases). The CDR3 runs 16 residues. Germline loops: CDR1 SGDLS, CDR2 YYNGEE. Trimming shortened V by 0 bases and J by 2 bases, and 14 bases separated the two germline ends. The chain's CDR3 is CASSVGIGRGQETQYF. As DNA, the CDR3 is TGTGCCAGCAGCGTAGGCATTGGGAGAGGTCAAGAGACCCAGTACTTC.

This sequence joins TRBV6-5 and TRBJ2-5; 9 bases match TRBD1. Trimming cost V 0 bases and J 2 bases; bases outside gene matches: 4. The CDR3 length is 16 residues. From germline, CDR1 is MNHEY and CDR2 SVGAGI. CDR3 bases: TGTGCCAGCAGTTACTCGATTGGACAGGGGCAAGAGACCCAGTACTTC. Translated: CASSYSIGQGQETQYF.